Detailed here is one T cell receptor (beta chain). One end of the junction is discordant with germline, which a read error may explain. These data come from a study of blood T cell repertoires in COVID-19. Sequenced by immunoSEQ multiplex PCR; TCRdb stores in-frame clones only, minus some. Found here are about 270,000 clones, 88% of them singletons; the top ten hold 3%. The CDR3 runs 16 residues. The germline V gene encodes CDR1 SSHAT and CDR2 FNYEAQ (reference sequence). The specimen sequenced was PBMCs or T cells enriched from blood (not recorded which). The sequence derives from a woman aged 45-65 years who had recovered from COVID-19. The chain recombines TRBV7-7 with TRBJ1-1; no definite D call. In DNA form, the CDR3 reads TGTGCTAGCAGCTCTATTAACGAACAGCCGAACACTGAAGCTTTCTTT. Protein product: CASSSINEQPNTEAFF. Filled out from reference TRBV7-7 and TRBJ1-1, the complete variable domain reads GAGVSQSPRYKVTKRGQDVTLRCDPISSHATLYWYQQALGQGPEFLTYFNYEAQPDKSGLPSDRFSAERPEGSISTLTIQRTEQRDSAMYRCASSSINEQPNTEAFFGQGTRLTVV.